These 7 T cell receptor beta chains were sequenced from one sample in a study of blood T cell repertoires in COVID-19 (dated by TCRdb to 2019 to 2021). Libraries came from the immunoSEQ multiplex PCR assay. TCRdb retrieved this table from immuneACCESS and kept in-frame rearrangements only. Not all clones are present; in checked studies, unresolved V genes account for under half, and no reason is known for the remainder. This sample comprises roughly 410,000 clones, about 87% of them detected only once. The ten largest clones take up under 3% of the sample. Sequenced sample: peripheral blood. These receptor sequences come from a woman aged 55 to 70 with COVID-19, enrolled during active disease.

The J gene is TRBJ1-2, the V gene TRBV30; D not resolved. Germline V lookup: CDR1 GTSNPN, CDR2 SVGIG (reference sequence). V lost 0 bases and J 0 bases, leaving 14 bases between the germline ends. The CDR3 covers 16 residues. This CDR3 is CAWSVPHPPANYGYTF. The CDR3 region has the DNA TGTGCCTGGAGTGTACCCCACCCGCCAGCTAACTATGGCTACACCTTC.

The chain joins TRBV18 to TRBJ1-6; 10 positions agree with TRBD1. The junction had 2 bases not matched to a gene; V was cut back by 2 bases and J by 7 bases. From germline, CDR1 is KGHSH and CDR2 LQKENI. CDR3 length: 15 amino acids. The chain's CDR3 is CASSPGTGANSPLHF. The CDR3 bases are TGTGCCAGCTCACCAGGGACAGGGGCCAATTCACCCCTCCACTTT.

Worth noting for this clone: The sample holds other DNA sequences that translate to the same CDR3. The CDR3 region has the DNA TGTGCCAGCAGCCAAGATCTCACTCCCCGGGAGACCCAGTACTTC. Its protein product is CASSQDLTPRETQYF. The chain employs TRBV4-2 and TRBJ2-5, with D uncertain. There are 15 residues in the CDR3. Germline V gene sequence: CDR1 LGHNA, CDR2 YNFKEQ. V was shortened by 0 bases and J by 5 bases, with 13 bases between the two germline ends.

As concerns this clone: Other DNA sequences of this sample code for an identical CDR3. The CDR3 DNA reads as TGTGCCAGCAGCCCCGGACAGGGGGCATCTGGCTACACCTTC. Translated: CASSPGQGASGYTF. The V gene is TRBV3-1 (or the pseudogene TRBV3-2), the J gene TRBJ1-2, with 11 bases lining up with TRBD1. CDR1 and CDR2 (germline): LGHDT, YNNKEL (reference sequence). J was trimmed by 7 bases and V by 4 bases; bases with no gene match: 5. The CDR3 spans 14 residues.

The V and J genes are TRBV7-9 and TRBJ1-2; 9 nucleotides line up with TRBD1. With 5 bases clipped from V and 5 bases from J, the junction kept 6 bases outside the gene matches. Germline CDR1 SEHNR, CDR2 FQNEAQ (reference sequence). CDR3 length: 14 residues. CDR3 amino acids: CASSQPGQGYGYTF. The DNA of the CDR3 is TGTGCCAGCAGCCAACCGGGACAGGGATATGGCTACACCTTC.

The chain links TRBV7-6 to TRBJ1-2; TRBD1 matches 7 bases. The germline V gene has CDR1 SGHVS and CDR2 FNYEAQ. Unmatched junction bases numbered 13, after V lost 2 bases and J lost 7 bases. The CDR3 totals 16 residues. The CDR3 spells CASSLRGSTGLGGYTF. CDR3 coding DNA: TGTGCCAGCAGCTTAAGGGGATCGACAGGGTTGGGTGGCTACACCTTC.

The chain uses TRBV10-3 and TRBJ2-1; 11 bases map to TRBD1. The CDR3 totals 15 residues. Germline CDR1 and CDR2: ENHRY and SYGVKD. The trim removed 2 bases at V and 7 bases at J, leaving 4 bases unmatched. Here the CDR3 DNA reads TGTGCCATCAGTGAGGGACAGGGGGCGCGGAATGAGCAGTTCTTC. Translation gives CAISEGQGARNEQFF.